This TCR beta chain was identified in a study of PD-L1 blockade in urothelial cancer. Study-level background: Prior regimens of chemotherapy numbered 0 to 3 per patient.

Germline V gene data show CDR1 as SGHNT and CDR2 as YYREEE (reference sequence). This CDR3 has 14 amino acids. Trimming pared 3 bases from V and 4 bases from J, leaving 13 bases between. Sequenced by immunoSEQ multiplex PCR; TCRdb stores in-frame clones only, minus some. The sample consists of around 100,000 clones, around 85% of them appearing once. This specimen was PBMCs, taken around atezolizumab (anti-PD-L1) treatment. The chain combines TRBV5-4 with TRBJ1-2; perhaps TRBD1 as D (5 bases). The receptor was derived from a man aged 50 to 60 with urothelial cancer. The CDR3 DNA follows: TGTGCCAGCAGCTCAGGGTTGGAGAGCTATGGCTACACCTTC. Protein: CASSSGLESYGYTF.